Listed here are 25 T cell receptor beta chains from one sample, sequenced in a study of post-analysis software for immune sequencing data. Unique molecular identifiers tagged the TCR beta cDNA libraries. TCRdb recomputed calls from the PCR reads with MiXCR, one row per CDR3 protein. The sample shows hundreds of thousands of distinct CDR3 sequences, roughly 29% of them seen only once. General study results and limits: Patients carried four or five TRBV segments more frequently than controls did, and TRBV5-6, TRBV5-1 and TRBV20-1 were among them.

These TCRs are of unknown antigen specificity. Sequences were obtained from blood. These receptor sequences come from a girl aged 5 to 17 with multiple sclerosis.

This clonotype has only a few counts. This chain uses TRBV24-1 with TRBJ1-3; 8 nucleotides line up with TRBD1. V shed 4 bases, J shed 2 bases, and the junction held 3 bases outside the gene matches. Germline CDR1 KGHDR, CDR2 SFDVKD. CDR3 size: 15 residues. The CDR3 sequence is CATSDTTGAGNTIYF. The DNA for the CDR3 is TGTGCCACCAGTGACACGACAGGGGCTGGAAACACCATATATTTT.

The rearrangement joins TRBV4-3 to TRBJ2-2; possible D gene TRBD2, 7 bases. CDR3 length: 16 amino acids. V was shortened by 1 base and J by 6 bases, with 15 bases between the two germline ends. The V gene's germline CDR1 is LGHNA and CDR2 YSLEER. The CDR3 coding sequence is TGCGCCAGCAGCCAAGTCGGGGGAGGGGGGCCCGGGGAGCTGTTTTTT. It is translated as CASSQVGGGGPGELFF.

This clonotype was detected only a few times. The chain uses TRBV5-1 and TRBJ2-3; TRBD2 is a possible D gene (5 bases). V was clipped by 2 bases and J by 4 bases, with 11 bases between them. This CDR3 has 14 amino acids. Germline CDR1 is SGHRS and CDR2 is YFSETQ. The CDR3 region has the DNA TGCGCCAGCAGCTTCTCTCCCGGGGCAGATACGCAGTATTTT. Protein sequence: CASSFSPGADTQYF.

The chain has TRBV4-1 and TRBJ1-1, with D possibly matching TRBD1 (5 bases). Trimming removed 4 bases at V and 2 bases at J, with 17 bases between. The CDR3 consists of 16 residues. Germline loops: CDR1 MGHRA, CDR2 YSYEKL. This chain's CDR3 is CASSPRRPQGNTEAFF. DNA for the CDR3: TGCGCCAGCAGCCCCCGCCGTCCGCAGGGCAACACTGAAGCTTTCTTT.

This clonotype was recorded a few times. The J gene is TRBJ1-2, the V gene TRBV27; weak D call: TRBD1 (6 bases). The germline V gene has CDR1 MNHEY and CDR2 SMNVEV (reference sequence). V was shortened by 5 bases and J by 5 bases, with 24 bases between the two germline ends. The CDR3 sequence is 17 residues long. The CDR3 loop is CASSRTGPGARRYGYTF. DNA for the CDR3: TGTGCCAGCAGTCGTACCGGGCCGGGGGCGCGGAGATATGGCTACACCTTC.

J is TRBJ2-2 and V is TRBV7-9; perhaps TRBD1 as D (5 bases). Germline CDR1 SEHNR, CDR2 FQNEAQ (reference sequence). V gave up 5 bases and J gave up 4 bases, with 20 bases separating them. This CDR3 comprises 17 residues. The CDR3 region is CASSPTLGALGTGELFF. The CDR3 DNA follows: TGTGCCAGCAGCCCGACACTTGGGGCATTGGGCACCGGGGAGCTGTTTTTT.

Here the CDR3 reads CATSSRTSGSSLYNEQFF. Written as DNA, the CDR3 is TGTGCCACCAGTTCAAGGACTAGCGGGAGTTCCCTCTACAATGAGCAGTTCTTC. The gene calls are TRBV24-1 and TRBJ2-1; 13 bases match TRBD2. This CDR3 region has 18 residues. The germline CDR1 and CDR2 sequences are KGHDR and SFDVKD. The V gene end was trimmed by 6 bases and the J gene end by 3 bases; junction bases not matched to a gene: 10.

The rearrangement uses TRBV20-1 and TRBJ2-3; D uncertain. Germline V gives CDR1 DFQATT, CDR2 SNEGSKA (reference sequence). The CDR3 consists of 16 residues. The germline V and J ends were trimmed by 0 bases and 6 bases, with 19 bases remaining between them. The DNA of the CDR3 is TGCAGTGCTAGAGATCCGATTGGAGTGTATCGTGATACGCAGTATTTT. Translating it yields CSARDPIGVYRDTQYF.

The J gene is TRBJ2-5, the V gene TRBV5-1; TRBD1 aligns across 7 bases. The J call could be wrong; TRBJ2-7 is a better fit for the DNA end. Germline CDR1 and CDR2: SGHRS and YFSETQ. The CDR3 sequence is 17 residues long. The CDR3 DNA reads as TGCGCCAGCAGCCCGAGAAGGACGAGGACAGGAGACTACGAGCAGTACTTC. Protein sequence: CASSPRRTRTGDYEQYF.

The chain links TRBV18 to TRBJ2-1, with 7 bases identical to TRBD2. Near its end, the DNA agrees better with TRBJ2-7, so the J call may be wrong. The CDR3 totals 20 residues. Per the germline V gene, CDR1 is KGHSH and CDR2 is LQKENI. The CDR3: CASSPRGLVGVGSSRREQYF. The CDR3 coding sequence is TGTGCCAGCTCACCACGCGGACTAGTGGGAGTAGGATCTTCCCGCCGCGAGCAGTACTTC.

This clonotype occurred many times. This sequence joins TRBV28 and TRBJ2-5, with D possibly TRBD2 on 7 matching bases. V was clipped by 2 bases and J by 2 bases, with 12 bases between them. CDR1 is MDHEN and CDR2 is SYDVKM in the germline V gene. CDR3 length: 15 amino acids. The CDR3 reads CASSLGRGRQETQYF. The CDR3 DNA follows: TGTGCCAGCAGTTTAGGGCGGGGGCGACAAGAGACCCAGTACTTC.

This chain joins TRBV28 and TRBJ2-7, with D tentatively TRBD2 (5 bases). V lost 4 bases, J lost 3 bases, and 13 bases lay in between. The CDR3 covers 14 residues. The V gene's germline CDR1 is MDHEN and CDR2 SYDVKM. The CDR3: CASSSDSGIYEQYF. In DNA form, the CDR3 reads TGTGCCAGCAGTTCCGATTCGGGGATCTACGAGCAGTACTTC.

The chain uses TRBV11-2 and TRBJ2-2; D possibly corresponds to TRBD2 (6 bases). CDR3 size: 15 residues. The germline CDR1 and CDR2 sequences are SGHAT and FQNNGV. Trimming removed 3 bases at V and 5 bases at J, with 13 bases between. The CDR3 region is CASSFALGGTGELFF. CDR3 nucleotides: TGTGCCAGCAGCTTCGCTCTCGGGGGAACCGGGGAGCTGTTTTTT. Based on the CDR3 plus reference TRBV11-2 and TRBJ2-2, the full variable domain is EAGVAQSPRYKIIEKRQSVAFWCNPISGHATLYWYQQILGQGPKLLIQFQNNGVVDDSQLPKDRFSAERLKGVDSTLKIQPAKLEDSAVYLCASSFALGGTGELFFGEGSRLTVL.

This clonotype was detected a few times. The chain is built from TRBV7-2 and TRBJ2-7, with D hard to call. Trimming removed 0 bases from V and 3 bases from J, with 6 bases in between. This CDR3 is 13 amino acids long. Germline loops: CDR1 SGHTA, CDR2 FQGNSA. The CDR3 region is CASSLAQHYEQYF. The CDR3 DNA reads TGTGCCAGCAGCTTAGCGCAGCACTACGAGCAGTACTTC.

V usage is TRBV7-2 and J usage is TRBJ2-3; D ambiguous. This CDR3 comprises 13 residues. Germline V lookup: CDR1 SGHTA, CDR2 FQGNSA. V dropped 5 bases and J dropped 4 bases, with 10 bases sitting between them. The CDR3 nucleotides are TGTGCCAGCAGCCGCGGTTGGTCAGATACGCAGTATTTT. This sequence encodes CASSRGWSDTQYF.

The sample holds many counts of this clonotype. V is TRBV7-2 and J is TRBJ1-2; D might be TRBD1 (5 bases). Trimming pared 5 bases from V and 8 bases from J, leaving 21 bases between. The CDR3 contains 15 residues. CDR1 is SGHTA, CDR2 FQGNSA, per germline. CDR3: CASSIVQGPTEGYTF. In nucleotides, the CDR3 is TGTGCCAGCAGCATTGTTCAGGGCCCTACCGAGGGCTACACCTTC.

This clonotype was recorded a few times. This chain uses TRBV7-9 with TRBJ1-1, with D possibly matching TRBD1 (6 bases). This CDR3 spans 14 amino acids. The V end lost 2 bases, the J end lost 1 base, and 8 bases lay between the germline ends. Germline values: CDR1 SEHNR, CDR2 FQNEAQ (reference sequence). The CDR3 sequence: CASSLRGENTEAFF. The CDR3 DNA sequence: TGTGCCAGCAGCTTAAGGGGGGAGAACACTGAAGCTTTCTTT.

The chain is built from TRBV27 and TRBJ2-3; D is undetermined. The CDR3 spans 13 residues. CDR1 and CDR2 (germline): MNHEY, SMNVEV (reference sequence). With 8 bases removed from V and 1 base from J, the gap between germline ends came to 10 bases. CDR3 sequence: CASAHGGTDTQYF. CDR3 sequence (DNA): TGTGCCAGCGCCCATGGGGGCACAGATACGCAGTATTTT.

The CDR3 reads CASSFPPRTRGGYTF. The DNA of the CDR3 is TGTGCCAGCAGTTTTCCCCCACGGACTCGCGGTGGCTACACCTTC. The J gene is TRBJ1-2, the V gene TRBV28; D is undetermined. V was pared by 3 bases and J by 7 bases, with 18 bases between. Germline lookup yields CDR1 MDHEN and CDR2 SYDVKM. The CDR3 totals 15 residues.

The V and J genes are TRBV12-3 or TRBV12-4 and TRBJ2-3; D may be TRBD1 or TRBD2 (6 bases each). The length of the CDR3 is 17 residues. V was trimmed by 6 bases and J by 6 bases, leaving 25 bases between them. This CDR3 is CASSWGKGGFEFDTQYF. For the CDR3, the DNA is TGTGCCAGCAGCTGGGGAAAGGGGGGCTTCGAATTCGATACGCAGTATTTT.

This clonotype was seen a handful of times. The chain joins TRBV3-1 to TRBJ2-7; 8 nucleotides align to TRBD2. Germline CDR1 LGHDT, CDR2 YNNKEL (reference sequence). This CDR3 is built from 14 residues. The V and J ends lost 0 bases and 4 bases, in that order; junction bases with no gene match: 2. CDR3 region: CASSQEGLGYEQYF. The CDR3 region has the DNA TGTGCCAGCAGCCAAGAGGGACTAGGTTACGAGCAGTACTTC.

The genes are TRBV4-3 and TRBJ1-1, with D perhaps matching TRBD1 (5 bases). There are 15 residues in the CDR3. V lost 0 bases, J lost 1 base, and 9 bases lay in between. Looked up from germline, CDR1 is LGHNA and CDR2 is YSLEER. This CDR3 is CASSQDGARNTEAFF. CDR3 nucleotides: TGCGCCAGCAGCCAAGATGGGGCAAGGAACACTGAAGCTTTCTTT.

V is TRBV20-1 and J is TRBJ2-1; tentative D call: TRBD2 (6 bases). V was pared by 2 bases and J by 5 bases, with 10 bases between. Germline loops: CDR1 DFQATT, CDR2 SNEGSKA (reference sequence). The CDR3 has 13 amino acids. The CDR3 protein is CSARFPGDNEQFF. As DNA, the CDR3 is TGCAGTGCTAGATTCCCGGGGGACAATGAGCAGTTCTTC.

The CDR3 reads CASSQDYGKDFTDTQYF. The CDR3, as DNA: TGTGCCAGCAGCCAAGACTATGGGAAGGACTTCACAGATACGCAGTATTTT. The chain has TRBV3-1 and TRBJ2-3, with D possibly being TRBD2 (5 bases). CDR3 length equals 17 residues. The V gene's germline CDR1 is LGHDT and CDR2 YNNKEL (reference sequence). V shed 0 bases and J shed 2 bases, with 15 bases lying between them.

The chain recombines TRBV7-2 with TRBJ2-1; no firm D call. Germline-derived CDR1 and CDR2 are SGHTA and FQGNSA. The V end lost 5 bases, the J end lost 9 bases, and 8 bases lay between the germline ends. The CDR3 loop spans 11 amino acids. The CDR3 DNA is TGTGCCAGCAGCCGCCCGGGTGAGCAGTTCTTC. This gives the protein CASSRPGEQFF.